A single sample is the source of the 10 T cell receptor beta chains below, sequenced in a study of blood T cell repertoires in COVID-19. Sequencing used immunoSEQ multiplex PCR; TCRdb keeps in-frame clones, though not all of them. The table records more than 95,000 clones, 65% to 90% of them present only once. Sequencing was performed on peripheral blood. The origin of the receptors is a man older than 75 with active or convalescent COVID-19.

V is TRBV10-3 and J is TRBJ1-2, with D perhaps TRBD1 (5 bases). CDR1 and CDR2 (germline): ENHRY, SYGVKD. The CDR3 extends over 14 amino acids. V was clipped by 2 bases and J by 0 bases, with 7 bases between them. The CDR3 bases are TGTGCCATCAGTGAGGACAGATCTAACTATGGCTACACCTTC. Translation: CAISEDRSNYGYTF.

This chain joins TRBV6-5 and TRBJ1-5; 10 bases line up with TRBD1. Germline trimming cut 2 bases from V and 5 bases from J; bases unmatched to any gene: 3. CDR1 and CDR2 from the germline V gene are MNHEY and SVGAGI. The CDR3 is 15 residues long. CDR3 amino acids: CASSYTGTGDQPQHF. The CDR3 DNA follows: TGTGCCAGCAGTTACACTGGGACAGGGGATCAGCCCCAGCATTTT.

The rearrangement joins TRBV6-5 to TRBJ2-7; 9 bases are shared with TRBD2. Per the germline V gene, CDR1 is MNHEY and CDR2 is SVGAGI. The trim removed 8 bases at V and 2 bases at J, leaving 10 bases unmatched. The CDR3 is made up of 15 amino acids. The CDR3 loop reads CASRNGASGAYEQYF. The DNA for the CDR3 is TGTGCCAGCCGCAATGGGGCTAGCGGGGCCTACGAGCAGTACTTC.

The chain joins TRBV30 to TRBJ2-3; 7 bases match TRBD2. J gave up 3 bases and V 3 bases, and 3 bases lay outside the gene matches. The germline gives CDR1 GTSNPN, CDR2 SVGIG (reference sequence). CDR3 size: 13 residues. The CDR3 is CAWRNGGTDTQYF. CDR3 sequence (DNA): TGTGCCTGGAGAAACGGGGGGACAGATACGCAGTATTTT.

The V call is TRBV7-9, the J call TRBJ2-2; D is unclear. This CDR3 comprises 13 residues. Trimming left V 2 bases short and J 4 bases short, with 5 bases between. In germline, CDR1 is SEHNR, CDR2 FQNEAQ (reference sequence). The CDR3 DNA reads as TGTGCCAGCAGCTTAAGGAGCACCGGGGAGCTGTTTTTT. This codes for CASSLRSTGELFF.

The chain couples TRBV4-1 to TRBJ1-1, with a tentative D call TRBD1 (5 bases). Germline CDR1 reads MGHRA; CDR2 reads YSYEKL. Trimming stripped 1 base from V and 0 bases from J, with 27 bases between. The CDR3 totals 21 residues. The DNA of the CDR3 is TGCGCCAGCAGCCAAGGGCCTTACCGGGGAGGGGACGTCGACATGAACACTGAAGCTTTCTTT. Protein sequence: CASSQGPYRGGDVDMNTEAFF.

The J gene is TRBJ1-4, the V gene TRBV19; 7 positions match TRBD1. Trimming at V came to 4 bases and at J to 1 base, leaving 3 bases not matched to a gene. Looked up from germline, CDR1 is LNHDA and CDR2 is SQIVND (reference sequence). The CDR3 extends over 15 amino acids. This CDR3 reads CASSKNRGTNEKLFF. In nucleotides, the CDR3 is TGTGCCAGTAGTAAAAACAGGGGAACTAATGAAAAACTGTTTTTT.

This rearrangement joins TRBV19 to TRBJ1-6; TRBD1 aligns across 7 bases. The CDR3 totals 17 residues. J gave up 10 bases and V 6 bases, and 18 bases lay outside the gene matches. Germline V gene lookup returns CDR1 LNHDA and CDR2 SQIVND (reference sequence). The CDR3 region has the DNA TGTGCCAGTAGGAACTGGGGTAAAACAGGGGTAGTCTCACCCCTCCACTTT. Its translation is CASRNWGKTGVVSPLHF.

The chain recombines TRBV19 with TRBJ1-1; D might be TRBD1 (6 bases). Germline V gives CDR1 LNHDA, CDR2 SQIVND (reference sequence). Trimming stripped 7 bases from V and 4 bases from J, with 13 bases between. The CDR3 has 13 amino acids. The CDR3 loop reads CASMGGGPTEAFF. The CDR3, as DNA: TGTGCCAGTATGGGCGGGGGGCCCACTGAAGCTTTCTTT.

This sequence joins TRBV11-2 and TRBJ2-5; 10 bases fit TRBD1. Trimming took 4 bases from V and 5 from J; bases not matched to a gene: 7. Germline V gene sequence: CDR1 SGHAT, CDR2 FQNNGV. This CDR3 has 15 amino acids. CDR3 coding DNA: TGTGCCAGCAGCTGGGGACAGGGGAAGGGGGAGACCCAGTACTTC. Translated, it gives CASSWGQGKGETQYF.